The 23 T cell receptor beta chains below were found in one sample sequenced in a study. TCRdb analysed the RT-PCR reads with MiXCR anew, one entry per CDR3 protein. This sample has approximately 720,000 distinct CDR3 sequences, with 13% to 15% found just once. Sequencing used memory CD4+ T cells from blood. These receptors all come from a female donor in good health, serving as a healthy control.

This clonotype has more than one count but fewer than ten. The CDR3 is CASSQDQTGAAGNTIYF. DNA for the CDR3: TGCGCCAGCAGCCAAGATCAAACGGGGGCGGCTGGAAACACCATATATTTT. The chain combines TRBV4-3 with TRBJ1-3, with D possibly TRBD1 on 6 matching bases. There are 17 residues in the CDR3. Deletions cut 0 bases from V and 2 bases from J, with 14 bases between. CDR1 is LGHNA and CDR2 is YSLEER in the germline V gene.

In its sample, this clonotype was seen many times. The gene calls are TRBV12-3 or TRBV12-4 and TRBJ1-1; D is undetermined. With 8 bases removed from V and 4 bases from J, the gap between germline ends came to 11 bases. The CDR3 contains 12 residues. The CDR3 sequence: CASGTRGTEAFF. The CDR3 DNA reads as TGTGCCAGCGGCACCCGGGGCACTGAAGCTTTCTTT.

There are a few counts of this clonotype. V and J are TRBV5-1 and TRBJ1-1; TRBD1 aligns across 8 bases. In germline, CDR1 is SGHRS, CDR2 YFSETQ. This CDR3 has 17 residues. V gave up 0 bases and J gave up 5 bases; unmatched junction bases: 12. The CDR3 loop is CASSLEGAGGGDTEAFF. The CDR3 nucleotides are TGCGCCAGCAGCTTGGAGGGGGCAGGGGGCGGAGATACTGAAGCTTTCTTT.

This clonotype was observed a handful of times. V usage is TRBV6-2 or TRBV6-3 and J usage is TRBJ1-2; D perhaps matches TRBD1 (5 bases). Trimming left V 2 bases short and J 8 bases short, with 9 bases between. The CDR3 runs 12 residues. Germline-derived CDR1 and CDR2 are MNHEY and SVGEGT. The CDR3 coding sequence is TGTGCCAGCAGTTACAGGGACCGGGGCTACACCTTC. The encoded protein is CASSYRDRGYTF.

This clonotype was picked up many times. The genes are TRBV5-1 and TRBJ2-1, with 9 bases fitting TRBD1. V lost 4 bases to trimming and J lost 9 bases; unmatched junction nucleotides: 11. CDR3 size: 15 residues. From germline, CDR1 is SGHRS and CDR2 YFSETQ. CDR3 sequence (DNA): TGCGCCAGCAGCCTTGTCCCGGGACAGGGTTCTGAGCAGTTCTTC. Translation gives CASSLVPGQGSEQFF.

This clonotype was seen a handful of times. The rearrangement joins TRBV15 to TRBJ1-2; 9 bases map to TRBD1. Germline V lookup: CDR1 LNHNV, CDR2 YYDKDF (reference sequence). There are 15 residues in the CDR3. Unmatched junction bases numbered 8, after V lost 4 bases and J lost 5 bases. Here the CDR3 reads CATSNRIGTGYGYTF. The CDR3 DNA sequence: TGTGCCACCAGCAACCGAATAGGGACAGGGTATGGCTACACCTTC.

The chain employs TRBV12-3 or TRBV12-4 and TRBJ2-5; 9 nucleotides align to TRBD1. The CDR3 runs to 14 residues. Trimming removed 6 bases from V and 4 bases from J; junction bases left unmatched: 6. The CDR3 sequence: CASRKRQGGETQYF. The CDR3 DNA reads as TGTGCCAGCAGAAAAAGACAGGGGGGAGAGACCCAGTACTTC.

This clonotype has more than one count but fewer than ten. The chain employs TRBV7-3 and TRBJ2-3, with 11 bases that match TRBD2. Germline lookup yields CDR1 SGHTA and CDR2 FQGTGA. This CDR3 comprises 18 residues. V dropped 5 bases and J dropped 1; count of bases not matched to a gene: 11. The CDR3 sequence is CASSRLRLAGGGTDTQYF. CDR3 nucleotides: TGTGCCAGCAGCCGCCTTCGATTAGCGGGAGGGGGCACAGATACGCAGTATTTT.

This clonotype appeared a few times. This sequence joins TRBV20-1 and TRBJ1-1, with TRBD1 as a possible D gene (5 bases). Looked up from germline, CDR1 is DFQATT and CDR2 is SNEGSKA (reference sequence). With 6 bases removed from V and 5 bases from J, the gap between germline ends came to 16 bases. This CDR3 has 13 residues. CDR3 sequence reads: CSADPTEGTEAFF. The DNA for the CDR3 is TGCAGTGCCGATCCAACAGAGGGGACTGAAGCTTTCTTT.

This clonotype appeared a few times. V and J are TRBV5-1 and TRBJ1-4; 7 bases are a match to TRBD1. Trimming took 4 bases from V and 0 from J; bases not matched to a gene: 6. CDR1 and CDR2 (germline): SGHRS, YFSETQ. There are 16 residues in the CDR3. Here the CDR3 DNA reads TGCGCCAGCAGCCAGGGGACAGTTGCAACTAATGAAAAACTGTTTTTT. Protein: CASSQGTVATNEKLFF. Together with reference TRBV5-1 and TRBJ1-4, the CDR3 gives the full variable domain: KAGVTQTPRYLIKTRGQQVTLSCSPISGHRSVSWYQQTPGQGLQFLFEYFSETQRNKGNFPGRFSGRQFSNSRSEMNVSTLELGDSALYLCASSQGTVATNEKLFFGSGTQLSVL.

This clonotype was counted between two and nine times. The rearrangement uses TRBV5-1 and TRBJ1-1, with D hard to call. The CDR3 runs 15 residues. Per germline, CDR1 SGHRS and CDR2 YFSETQ. V shed 0 bases and J shed 4 bases, with 13 bases lying between them. CDR3 loop: CASSLDPGDGTEAFF. In nucleotides, the CDR3 is TGCGCCAGCAGCTTGGATCCCGGGGATGGCACTGAAGCTTTCTTT.

This sequence joins TRBV6-2 or TRBV6-3 and TRBJ2-1; 12 positions match TRBD2. With V trimmed by 6 bases and J by 8 bases, 8 bases remained unmatched. The germline V gene has CDR1 MNHEY and CDR2 SVGEGT. CDR3 length: 15 amino acids. This CDR3 reads CASRLSSGRAYEQFF. DNA for the CDR3: TGTGCCAGCAGACTCTCTAGCGGGAGGGCCTATGAGCAGTTCTTC.

The chain uses TRBV6-7 and TRBJ1-1; D possibly corresponds to TRBD1 (5 bases). TRBV6-7 is an ORF, and what it does is uncertain. The CDR3 is 16 residues long. V gave up 7 bases and J gave up 6 bases, with 24 bases separating them. The CDR3 is CASTREGRQLKAEAFF. CDR3 DNA sequence: TGTGCCAGCACCCGGGAGGGCAGACAGTTGAAGGCTGAAGCTTTCTTT.

This rearrangement joins TRBV27 to TRBJ1-3; 9 bases agree with TRBD1. Germline V gene sequence: CDR1 MNHEY, CDR2 SMNVEV (reference sequence). The CDR3 consists of 17 residues. The junction had 8 bases not matched to a gene; V was cut back by 5 bases and J by 0 bases. The CDR3 sequence is CASSLRGQGPSGNTIYF. CDR3 sequence (DNA): TGTGCCAGCAGTCTCCGGGGACAGGGCCCCTCTGGAAACACCATATATTTT.

Many counts were recorded for this clonotype. The V call is TRBV29-1, the J call TRBJ2-7, with D possibly TRBD1 on 5 matching bases. The CDR3 runs to 12 residues. V lost 4 bases and J 2 bases, leaving 9 bases between the germline ends. Germline CDR1 and CDR2: SQVTM and ANQGSEA. The CDR3 DNA reads as TGCAGCGTTGGGGCAGGGACCTACGAGCAGTACTTC. This translates into CSVGAGTYEQYF.

This clonotype was seen a few times. The rearrangement uses TRBV20-1 and TRBJ2-7; 7 nucleotides match TRBD2. There are 15 residues in the CDR3. V shed 0 bases, J shed 4 bases, and the junction held 9 bases outside the gene matches. Germline-derived CDR1 and CDR2 are DFQATT and SNEGSKA (reference sequence). The CDR3 reads CSARDWGRARYEQYF. The CDR3 bases are TGCAGTGCTAGAGATTGGGGGAGGGCCCGGTACGAGCAGTACTTC.

The chain recombines TRBV14 with TRBJ1-2, with D hard to call. From germline, CDR1 is SGHDN and CDR2 FVKESK. The V and J ends lost 11 bases and 8 bases respectively, with 21 bases between them. CDR3 length: 13 residues. CDR3 in amino acids: CAPNFAEGGGYTF. CDR3 in DNA: TGTGCCCCCAACTTTGCAGAGGGTGGAGGCTACACCTTC.

V usage is TRBV27 and J usage is TRBJ1-2; 9 nucleotides line up with TRBD1. This CDR3 is 14 amino acids long. V dropped 6 bases and J dropped 3; count of bases not matched to a gene: 5. Germline assignment: CDR1 MNHEY and CDR2 SMNVEV (reference sequence). The CDR3 region is CASSPTGGDYGYTF. The CDR3 bases are TGTGCCAGCAGCCCGACAGGGGGTGACTATGGCTACACCTTC.

This clonotype was picked up a small number of times. V usage is TRBV10-3 and J usage is TRBJ1-4; D not certain. V lost 11 bases to trimming and J lost 1 base, with 11 bases between them. Germline V lookup: CDR1 ENHRY, CDR2 SYGVKD. The CDR3 sequence is 13 residues long. CDR3 in amino acids: CASYPGTNEKLFF. In nucleotides, the CDR3 is TGTGCCTCCTATCCTGGAACTAATGAAAAACTGTTTTTT.

This clonotype was seen repeatedly, ten times or more. The rearrangement uses TRBV10-3 and TRBJ2-7; 13 nucleotides match TRBD2. The CDR3 is made up of 15 amino acids. The germline V gene encodes CDR1 ENHRY and CDR2 SYGVKD. The V segment lost 6 bases and the J segment 6 bases; nucleotides outside the gene matches: 8. CDR3 coding DNA: TGTGCCATCAGCCAACTAGCGGGGGGGCCGCGCGAGCAGTACTTC. Its protein is CAISQLAGGPREQYF.

The V gene is TRBV29-1, the J gene TRBJ1-1, with D perhaps matching TRBD1 (6 bases). Germline CDR1 is SQVTM and CDR2 is ANQGSEA. The CDR3 runs 14 residues. The ends were cut back, 5 bases at V and 0 bases at J, with 13 bases in the middle. The CDR3 sequence is CSVQTQGMNTEAFF. DNA for the CDR3: TGCAGCGTTCAAACACAGGGAATGAACACTGAAGCTTTCTTT.

Only a few counts were recorded for this clonotype. This chain joins TRBV7-6 and TRBJ1-3; D gene uncertain. Germline V gene lookup returns CDR1 SGHVS and CDR2 FNYEAQ. The V gene lost 2 bases and the J gene lost 7 bases, with 9 bases spanning the gap. The CDR3 is made up of 13 amino acids. CDR3 sequence (DNA): TGTGCCAGCAGCTTAAACCCGGGGAACACCATATATTTT. Translation: CASSLNPGNTIYF.

The chain links TRBV28 to TRBJ2-3; 10 nucleotides agree with TRBD1. The CDR3 loop spans 14 amino acids. Germline CDR1 reads MDHEN; CDR2 reads SYDVKM. After removal of 10 bases from V and 2 bases from J, the junction contained 6 bases not matched to a gene. CDR3 nucleotide sequence: TGTGCCATTCGCGACAGGGGGCTCACAGATACGCAGTATTTT. Encoded protein: CAIRDRGLTDTQYF.